The sequence of this T cell receptor (beta chain) was determined in a study of cytotoxic CD8 clonotypes in ibrutinib-treated CLL. Study overall: Among responders, around 24 were partial and 2 complete; after median approximately 62 months, about 15 stayed remitted and approximately 12 progressed.

The germline V and J ends were trimmed by 6 bases and 3 bases, with 15 bases remaining between them. CDR1 MNHEY and CDR2 SVGAGI come from the germline V gene. This CDR3 is built from 15 residues. Libraries were prepared by immunoSEQ multiplex PCR; TCRdb keeps only in-frame clonotypes and omits some of them. The sample shows under 200,000 clones, approximately 80% of them seen only once. Remarks on this clone: Antigen unknown.

Study-level points and caveats: Timing of sampling differed between sustained-remission and progressing patients.

The rearrangement uses TRBV6-5 and TRBJ1-3; possible D gene TRBD1, 5 bases. The input for sequencing was PBMCs, taken after 24 months of ibrutinib treatment. This TCR derives from a human donor with chronic lymphocytic leukemia. CDR3: CASRRQGFGGNTIYF. CDR3 coding DNA: TGTGCCAGCAGGCGGCAGGGTTTTGGTGGAAACACCATATATTTT.